This section outlines one T cell receptor (beta chain) sequence together with its context. Its antigen is still unknown. Data came from immunoSEQ multiplex PCR; TCRdb stores just in-frame clones and leaves some out. The repertoire consists of 150,000 or so clones, with roughly 90% occurring once and the leading ten covering about 19%. The data originate from a study of T cell responses to AZD1222 COVID-19 vaccine. Whole-study findings and limits: Researchers took repertoire samples only after the peak T cell response had come. Following two doses of AZD1222, Spike-specific TCR breadth and depth rose.

Germline V gene lookup returns CDR1 SQVTM and CDR2 ANQGSEA. V lost 0 bases to trimming and J lost 6 bases, with 15 bases between them. The CDR3 sequence is 15 residues long. The chain carries TRBV29-1 and TRBJ2-1, with D hard to call. This receptor was identified in an adult in good health. This specimen consisted of peripheral blood, obtained on day 0 of AZD1222 vaccination. The DNA for the CDR3 is TGCAGCGTTGAAGATAAGGATCTCAGGTTCAATGAGCAGTTCTTC. Residues: CSVEDKDLRFNEQFF.